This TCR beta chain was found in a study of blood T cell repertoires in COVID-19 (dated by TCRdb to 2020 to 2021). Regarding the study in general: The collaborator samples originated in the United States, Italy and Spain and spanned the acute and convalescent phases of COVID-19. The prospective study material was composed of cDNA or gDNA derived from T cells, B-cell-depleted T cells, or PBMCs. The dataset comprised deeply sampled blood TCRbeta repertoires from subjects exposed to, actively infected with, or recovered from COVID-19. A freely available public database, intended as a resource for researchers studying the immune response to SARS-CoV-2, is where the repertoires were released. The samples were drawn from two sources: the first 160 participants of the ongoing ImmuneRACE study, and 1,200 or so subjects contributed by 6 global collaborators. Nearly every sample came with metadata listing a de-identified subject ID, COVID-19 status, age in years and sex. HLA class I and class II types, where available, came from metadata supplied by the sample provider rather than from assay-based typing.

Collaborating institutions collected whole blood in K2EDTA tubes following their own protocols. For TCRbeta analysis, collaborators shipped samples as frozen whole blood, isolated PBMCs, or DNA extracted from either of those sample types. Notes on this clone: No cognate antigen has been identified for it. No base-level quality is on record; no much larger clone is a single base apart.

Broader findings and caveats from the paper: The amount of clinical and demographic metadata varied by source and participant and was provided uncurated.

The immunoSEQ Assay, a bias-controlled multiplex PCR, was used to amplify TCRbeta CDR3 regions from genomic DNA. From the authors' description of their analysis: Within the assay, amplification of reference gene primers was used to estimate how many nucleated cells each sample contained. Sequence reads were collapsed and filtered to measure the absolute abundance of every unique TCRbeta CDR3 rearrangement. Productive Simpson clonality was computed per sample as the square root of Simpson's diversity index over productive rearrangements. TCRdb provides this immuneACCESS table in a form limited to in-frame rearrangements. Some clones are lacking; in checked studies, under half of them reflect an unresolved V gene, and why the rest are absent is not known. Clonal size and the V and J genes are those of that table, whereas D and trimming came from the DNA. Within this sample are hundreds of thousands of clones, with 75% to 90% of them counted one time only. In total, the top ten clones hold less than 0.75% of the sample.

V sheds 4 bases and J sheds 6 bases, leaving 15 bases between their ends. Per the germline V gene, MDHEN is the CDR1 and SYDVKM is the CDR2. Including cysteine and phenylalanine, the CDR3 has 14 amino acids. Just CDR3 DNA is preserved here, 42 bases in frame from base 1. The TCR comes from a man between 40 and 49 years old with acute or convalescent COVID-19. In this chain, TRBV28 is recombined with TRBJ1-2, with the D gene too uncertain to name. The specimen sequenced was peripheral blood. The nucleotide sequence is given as TGTGCCAGCAGTTATACCGTTCTACGGGATGGCTACACCTTC. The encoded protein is CASSYTVLRDGYTF.